This paragraph covers one TCR beta chain sequence. The antigen is not known. Germline V gene data show CDR1 as SGHRS and CDR2 as YFSETQ. The germline V and J ends were trimmed by 2 bases and 0 bases, with 11 bases remaining between them. CDR3 length: 16 amino acids. These data are taken from a study of T cells after yellow fever vaccination. Across the study: Fractions low in cell number were prepared with SMART-Seq v4 Ultra Low Input. Study-wide results and limits: A small share of clonotypes appeared in both CD4 and CD8 compartments. The secondary T-cell response peaked on day 5, not day 15, but was weaker.

Conversion of TCR transcripts into cDNA relied on 5'RACE template switching, which added a universal primer site and UMIs. From the 5' RACE reads, TCRdb called clonotypes with MiXCR, one entry per CDR3 protein. The sample has some 260,000 distinct CDR3 sequences; over 4.5% are singletons. This receptor was identified in a man aged 18 to 29 who received the YFV17D yellow fever vaccine. The V call is TRBV5-1, the J call TRBJ1-4, with a possible D match to TRBD1 (5 bases). Sequencing was performed on CD4+ T cells sorted from PBMCs, taken on the day of the yellow fever booster vaccination. This CDR3 reads CASSFAMTATNEKLFF. DNA for the CDR3: TGCGCCAGCAGCTTCGCCATGACAGCAACTAATGAAAAACTGTTTTTT.